The rows below give T cell receptor beta chains drawn from one sample of a study of cytomegalovirus exposure and HLA in healthy donors. The table came from immunoSEQ multiplex PCR; TCRdb's copy has only in-frame clones and leaves some out. This table has about 190,000 clones, 70% to 80% appearing once. Sequenced: PBMCs. The receptors stem from a woman under 40 in good health and CMV-seropositive. Both conserved end residues are part of each CDR3.

CDR3 protein,J gene,V gene
CASSLRENEQYF,TRBJ2-7,TRBV5-5
CASSLWEGQDTQYF,TRBJ2-3,TRBV28
CASSTAGRERYNEQFF,TRBJ2-1,TRBV7-9
CASSPSVPPGYEQYF,TRBJ2-7,TRBV18
CAWTGTELPQETQYF,TRBJ2-5,TRBV30
CASSLSRVGISPLHF,TRBJ1-6,TRBV27
CASSVDRPLVDGNIQYF,TRBJ2-4,TRBV7-2
CASSAGTGFNSPLHF,TRBJ1-6,TRBV28
CASSSFGRAPSYEQYF,TRBJ2-7,TRBV5-6
CASSLGAHSGETQYF,TRBJ2-5,TRBV11-3
CASSPMPQQQNTEAFF,TRBJ1-1,TRBV5-5
CSARGGYEQYF,NA,TRBV20-1
CASSLEVRVPNTF,TRBJ1-2,TRBV7-8
CASSEPAGARYEQYF,TRBJ2-7,TRBV2
CASSFNGGGYEQYF,TRBJ2-7,TRBV7-2
CASSEVRYNSPLHF,TRBJ1-6,TRBV28
CASRTVSYEQYF,TRBJ2-7,TRBV2
CASAWYGEGEAFF,TRBJ1-1,TRBV12-5
CASSPLDTEETQYF,TRBJ2-5,TRBV7-9
CASRSDSGANVLTF,TRBJ2-6,TRBV7-9